This TCR beta chain comes out of a study of T-cell memory formation after mild COVID-19. Via MiXCR, TCRdb re-called the 5' RACE reads, giving one row per CDR3 protein. The sample carries some 450,000 distinct CDR3 sequences, over 15% recorded once. This clonotype was counted a few times. Trimming cost V 2 bases and J 4 bases; bases outside gene matches: 13. This CDR3 is 19 amino acids long. CDR1 and CDR2 from the germline V gene are MNHEY and SVGAGI. The origin of this receptor is an adult woman who had mild COVID-19 (a few samples of this study predate the infection). Cell type and time point are not known. The V call is TRBV6-5, the J call TRBJ2-1; 11 bases align to TRBD2. Sequencing was done on a sample of PBMCs or a T cell subset sorted from them (not recorded which). The CDR3 spells CASSYNSGRANLEYNEQFF. Here the CDR3 DNA reads TGTGCCAGCAGTTACAATAGCGGGAGGGCCAATTTGGAGTACAATGAGCAGTTCTTC.